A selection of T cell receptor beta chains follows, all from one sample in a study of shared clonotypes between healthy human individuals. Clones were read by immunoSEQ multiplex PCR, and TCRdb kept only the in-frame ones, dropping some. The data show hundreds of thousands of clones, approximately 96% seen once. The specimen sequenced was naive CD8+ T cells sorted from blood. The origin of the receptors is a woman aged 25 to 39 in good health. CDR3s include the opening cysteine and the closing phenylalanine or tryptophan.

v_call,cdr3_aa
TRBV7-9,CASSLGADTQYF
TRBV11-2,CASSLGANENTGELFF
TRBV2,CASSDGNQETQYF
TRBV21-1,CASLQHRLGYEQYF
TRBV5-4,CASSRDGPSMGYTF
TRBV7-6,CASSPGTGAYEQYF
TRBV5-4,CASGLAGDTQYF
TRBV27,CASSFIPLYTDTQYF
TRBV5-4,CASSLGRESTYEQYF
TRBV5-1,CASSHRGEPYEQYF
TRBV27,CASSFSLGERSYEQYF
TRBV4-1,CASSQTRARNEQFF
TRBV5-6,CASSLSYGELFF
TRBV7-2,CASRPGQHNEQFF
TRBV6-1,CASREINGGPEAFF
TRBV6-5,CASSYSDSPGELFF
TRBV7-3,CATSARGETQYF
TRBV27,CASGMGKNIQYF
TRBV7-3,CASSIDSTPTYEQYF
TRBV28,CASSFRGPGTGELFF
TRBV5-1,CASSLEPDRVHTGELFF
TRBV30,CAWSPTSGNEQYF
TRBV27,CASSLSAGGAPHEQFF
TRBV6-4,CASSAPGASGQETQYF
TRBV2,CASRPRVETEAFF
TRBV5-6,CASSLGTRYGYTF
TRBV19,CASSTSGPQHF
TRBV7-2,CASSGQRRSARETQYF